This T cell receptor beta chain was obtained from a study of beta chain features in type 1 diabetes. Study information: Taken together, all samples contributed more than 90,000,000 examined sorted cells.

Findings and caveats of the study: Insertions at VDJ junctions were less frequent in type 1 diabetes patients. These patients also deleted more nucleotides at the same junctions.

CDR3 length: 14 amino acids. Trimming took 5 bases from V and 0 from J; bases not matched to a gene: 5. The germline gives CDR1 SGHRS, CDR2 YFSETQ. As every portion of the isolated RNA was reverse transcribed, the sequencing read expressed TCRB transcripts. Reads from naive, central memory and regulatory T cell samples averaged roughly 3.8 million. This table comes from immunoSEQ multiplex PCR, and its TCRdb copy is limited to in-frame clones, with some not included. The sample has 500,000 to 700,000 clones; around 16% are singletons. This clone showed up just a few times. Antigen specificity is unknown.

The receptor's source is a young man in good health. V and J are TRBV5-1 and TRBJ2-7; TRBD1 aligns across 7 bases. The sample consisted of naive CD4+ T cells from blood. CDR3 region: CASSSTGSSYEQYF. CDR3 bases: TGCGCCAGCAGTTCGACAGGGAGCTCCTACGAGCAGTACTTC.